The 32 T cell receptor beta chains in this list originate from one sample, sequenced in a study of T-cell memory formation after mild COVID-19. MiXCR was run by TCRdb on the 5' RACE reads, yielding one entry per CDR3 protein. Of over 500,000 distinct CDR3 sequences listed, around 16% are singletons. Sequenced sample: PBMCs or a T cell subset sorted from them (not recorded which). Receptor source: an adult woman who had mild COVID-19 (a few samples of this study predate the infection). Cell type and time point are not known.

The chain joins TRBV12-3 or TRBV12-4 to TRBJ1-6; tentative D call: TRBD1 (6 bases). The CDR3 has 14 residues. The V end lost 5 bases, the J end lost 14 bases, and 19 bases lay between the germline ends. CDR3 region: CASSPQGTGGTLHF. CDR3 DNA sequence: TGTGCCAGCAGTCCCCAGGGGACTGGTGGGACCCTCCACTTT.

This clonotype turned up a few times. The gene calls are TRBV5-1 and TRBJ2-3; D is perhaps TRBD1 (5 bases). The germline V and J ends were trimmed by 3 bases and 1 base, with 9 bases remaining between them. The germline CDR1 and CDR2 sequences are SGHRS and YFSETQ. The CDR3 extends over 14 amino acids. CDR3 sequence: CASSSRAGTDTQYF. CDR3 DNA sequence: TGCGCCAGCAGCTCCAGGGCGGGCACAGATACGCAGTATTTT.

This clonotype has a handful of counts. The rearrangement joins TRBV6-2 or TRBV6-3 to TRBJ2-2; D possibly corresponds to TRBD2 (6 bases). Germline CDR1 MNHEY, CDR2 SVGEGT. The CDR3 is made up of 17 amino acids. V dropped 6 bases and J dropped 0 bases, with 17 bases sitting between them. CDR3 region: CASRGEASEANTGELFF. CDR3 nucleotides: TGTGCCAGCAGGGGGGAGGCTAGCGAAGCGAACACCGGGGAGCTGTTTTTT.

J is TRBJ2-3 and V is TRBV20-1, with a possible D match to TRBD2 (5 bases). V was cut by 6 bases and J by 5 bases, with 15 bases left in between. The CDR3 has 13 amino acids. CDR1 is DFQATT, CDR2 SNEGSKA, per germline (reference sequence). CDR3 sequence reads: CSAQEELLDTQYF. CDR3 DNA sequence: TGCAGTGCCCAGGAGGAATTGTTAGATACGCAGTATTTT.

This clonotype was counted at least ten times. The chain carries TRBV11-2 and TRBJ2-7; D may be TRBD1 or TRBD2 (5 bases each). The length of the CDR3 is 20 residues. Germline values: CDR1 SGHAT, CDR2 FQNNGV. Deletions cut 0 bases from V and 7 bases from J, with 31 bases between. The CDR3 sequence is CASSLDGLYPGTIATQEQYF. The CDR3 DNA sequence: TGTGCCAGCAGCTTAGACGGACTCTACCCCGGGACGATCGCTACGCAGGAGCAGTACTTC.

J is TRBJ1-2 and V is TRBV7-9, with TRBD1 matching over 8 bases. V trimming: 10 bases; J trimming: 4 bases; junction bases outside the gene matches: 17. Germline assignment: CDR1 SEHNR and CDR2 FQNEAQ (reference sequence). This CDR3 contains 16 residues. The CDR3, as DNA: TGTGCCACCGGGGCCCCACCAGGGGACAGGAGCTATGGCTACACCTTC. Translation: CATGAPPGDRSYGYTF.

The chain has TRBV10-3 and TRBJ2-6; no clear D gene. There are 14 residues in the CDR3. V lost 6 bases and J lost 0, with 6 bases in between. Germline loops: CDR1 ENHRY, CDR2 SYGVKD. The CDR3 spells CAISLDSGANVLTF. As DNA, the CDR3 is TGTGCCATCAGCCTAGACTCTGGGGCCAACGTCCTGACTTTC.

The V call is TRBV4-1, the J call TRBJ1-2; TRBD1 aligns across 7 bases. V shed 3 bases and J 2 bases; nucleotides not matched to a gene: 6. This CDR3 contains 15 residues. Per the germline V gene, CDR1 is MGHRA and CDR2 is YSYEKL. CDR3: CASSQNRGTNYGYTF. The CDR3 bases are TGCGCCAGCAGCCAGAACAGGGGAACCAACTATGGCTACACCTTC.

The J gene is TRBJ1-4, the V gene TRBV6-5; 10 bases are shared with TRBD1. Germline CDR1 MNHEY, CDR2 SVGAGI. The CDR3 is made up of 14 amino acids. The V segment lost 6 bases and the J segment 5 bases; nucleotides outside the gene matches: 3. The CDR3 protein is CASRGTGENEKLFF. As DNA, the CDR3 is TGTGCCAGCAGGGGGACAGGGGAGAATGAAAAACTGTTTTTT.

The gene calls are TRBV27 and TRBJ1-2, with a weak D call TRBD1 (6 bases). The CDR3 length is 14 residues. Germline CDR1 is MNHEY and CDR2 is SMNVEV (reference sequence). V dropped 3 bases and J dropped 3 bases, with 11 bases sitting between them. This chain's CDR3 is CASSLRGQDYGYTF. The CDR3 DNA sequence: TGTGCCAGCAGTTTGCGGGGGCAGGACTATGGCTACACCTTC.

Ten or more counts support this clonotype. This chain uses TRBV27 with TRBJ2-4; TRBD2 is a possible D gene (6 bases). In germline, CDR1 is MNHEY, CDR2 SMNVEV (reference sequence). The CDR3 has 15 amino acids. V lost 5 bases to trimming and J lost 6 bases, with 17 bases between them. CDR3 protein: CASSPYGSSGNIQYF. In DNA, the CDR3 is TGTGCCAGCAGTCCGTACGGGAGTTCGGGAAACATTCAGTACTTC.

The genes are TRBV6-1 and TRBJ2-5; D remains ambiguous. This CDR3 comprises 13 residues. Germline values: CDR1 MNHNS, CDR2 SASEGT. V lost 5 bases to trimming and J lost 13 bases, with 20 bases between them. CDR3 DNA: TGTGCCAGCAGTAAGGTAAACAAGGCGGACCTGTACTTC. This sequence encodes CASSKVNKADLYF.

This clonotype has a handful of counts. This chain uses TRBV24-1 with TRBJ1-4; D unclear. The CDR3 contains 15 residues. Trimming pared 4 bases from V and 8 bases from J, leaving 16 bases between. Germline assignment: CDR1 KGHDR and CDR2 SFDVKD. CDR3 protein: CATSDPSGDQEKLFF. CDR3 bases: TGTGCCACCAGTGACCCTAGCGGGGATCAGGAAAAACTGTTTTTT.

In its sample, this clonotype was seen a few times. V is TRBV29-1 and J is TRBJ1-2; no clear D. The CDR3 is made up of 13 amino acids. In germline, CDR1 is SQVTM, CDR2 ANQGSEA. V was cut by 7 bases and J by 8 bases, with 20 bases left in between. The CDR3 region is CSAAQHSTVGYTF. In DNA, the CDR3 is TGCAGCGCCGCCCAGCATTCGACGGTCGGCTACACCTTC.

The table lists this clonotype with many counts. CDR3 sequence reads: CASSLSDYEQYF. CDR3 coding DNA: TGTGCCAGCAGCTTATCCGACTACGAGCAGTACTTC. This chain joins TRBV11-2 and TRBJ2-7, with D uncertain. From germline, CDR1 is SGHAT and CDR2 FQNNGV. V lost 2 bases, J lost 3 bases, and 5 bases lay in between. This CDR3 comprises 12 residues.

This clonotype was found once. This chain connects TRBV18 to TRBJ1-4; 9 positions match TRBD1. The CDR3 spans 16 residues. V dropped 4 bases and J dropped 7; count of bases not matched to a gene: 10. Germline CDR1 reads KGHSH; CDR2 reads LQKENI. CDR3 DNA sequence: TGTGCCAGCTCACAAAAGGACAGGGGACTATTTGAAAAACTGTTTTTT. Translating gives CASSQKDRGLFEKLFF.

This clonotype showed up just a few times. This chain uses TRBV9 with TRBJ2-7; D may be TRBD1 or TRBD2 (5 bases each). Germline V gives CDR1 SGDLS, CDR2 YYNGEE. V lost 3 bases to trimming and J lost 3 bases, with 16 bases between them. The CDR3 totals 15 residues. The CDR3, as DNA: TGTGCCAGCAGCGCAACCGGGGCCATAGGCTACGAGCAGTACTTC. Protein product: CASSATGAIGYEQYF.

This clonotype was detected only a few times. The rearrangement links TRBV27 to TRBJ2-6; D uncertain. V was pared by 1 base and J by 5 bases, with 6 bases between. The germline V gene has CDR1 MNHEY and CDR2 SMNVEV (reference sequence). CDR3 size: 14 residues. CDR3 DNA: TGTGCCAGCAGTTTATTTACCAGGGCCAACGTCCTGACTTTC. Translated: CASSLFTRANVLTF.

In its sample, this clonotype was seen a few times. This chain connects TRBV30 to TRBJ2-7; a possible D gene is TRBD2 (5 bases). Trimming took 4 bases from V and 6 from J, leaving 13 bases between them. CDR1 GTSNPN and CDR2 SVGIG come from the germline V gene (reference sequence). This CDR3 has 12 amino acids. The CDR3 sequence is CAWTRRAGEQYF. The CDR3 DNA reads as TGTGCCTGGACCAGAAGGGCGGGCGAGCAGTACTTC.

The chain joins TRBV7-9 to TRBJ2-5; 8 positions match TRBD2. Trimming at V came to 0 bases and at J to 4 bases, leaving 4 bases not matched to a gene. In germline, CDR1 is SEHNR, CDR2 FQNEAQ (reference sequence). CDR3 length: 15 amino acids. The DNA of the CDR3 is TGTGCCAGCAGCTTAGCGACAGCGGGAGTAGAGACCCAGTACTTC. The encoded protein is CASSLATAGVETQYF. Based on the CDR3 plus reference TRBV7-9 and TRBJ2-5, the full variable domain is DTGVSQNPRHKITKRGQNVTFRCDPISEHNRLYWYRQTLGQGPEFLTYFQNEAQLEKSRLLSDRFSAERPKGSFSTLEIQRTEQGDSAMYLCASSLATAGVETQYFGPGTRLLVL.

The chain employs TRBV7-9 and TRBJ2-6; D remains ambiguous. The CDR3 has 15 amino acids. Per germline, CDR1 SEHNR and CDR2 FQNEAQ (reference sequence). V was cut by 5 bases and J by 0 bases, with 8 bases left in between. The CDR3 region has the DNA TGTGCCAGCAGCAACCTCCACTCTGGGGCCAACGTCCTGACTTTC. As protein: CASSNLHSGANVLTF.

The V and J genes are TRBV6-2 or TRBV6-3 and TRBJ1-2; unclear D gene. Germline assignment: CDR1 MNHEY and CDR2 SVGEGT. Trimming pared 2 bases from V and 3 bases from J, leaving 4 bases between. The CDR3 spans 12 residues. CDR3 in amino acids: CASSYVDYGYTF. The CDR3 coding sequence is TGTGCCAGCAGTTACGTGGACTATGGCTACACCTTC.

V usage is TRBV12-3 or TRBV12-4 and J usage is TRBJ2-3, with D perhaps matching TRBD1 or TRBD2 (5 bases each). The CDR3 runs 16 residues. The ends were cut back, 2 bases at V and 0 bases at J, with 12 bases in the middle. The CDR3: CASSLNLWGSTDTQYF. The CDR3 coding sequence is TGTGCCAGCAGTTTAAACCTTTGGGGGAGCACAGATACGCAGTATTTT.

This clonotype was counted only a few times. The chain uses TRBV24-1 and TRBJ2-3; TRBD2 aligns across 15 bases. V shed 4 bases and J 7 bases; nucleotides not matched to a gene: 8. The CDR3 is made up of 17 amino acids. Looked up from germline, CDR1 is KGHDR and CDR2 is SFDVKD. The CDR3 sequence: CATSDPGTSGRRNTQYF. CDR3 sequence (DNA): TGTGCCACCAGTGACCCCGGGACTAGCGGGAGGCGAAATACGCAGTATTTT.

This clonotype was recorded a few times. The CDR3, as DNA: TGCAGTGCTAGAGATGATCGGGACACAAGAAGGATCCGTGAAAAACTGTTTTTT. It translates to CSARDDRDTRRIREKLFF. The chain is built from TRBV20-1 and TRBJ1-4; D is possibly TRBD1 (6 bases). The CDR3 spans 18 residues. Germline CDR1 and CDR2: DFQATT and SNEGSKA (reference sequence). The V and J ends lost 0 bases and 7 bases respectively, with 24 bases between them.

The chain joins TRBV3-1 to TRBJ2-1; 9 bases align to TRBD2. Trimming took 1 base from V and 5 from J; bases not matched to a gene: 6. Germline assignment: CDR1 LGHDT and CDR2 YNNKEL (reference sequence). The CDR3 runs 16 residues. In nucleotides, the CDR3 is TGTGCCAGCAGCCAAGTAGGTCTAGCGGGGAACAATGAGCAGTTCTTC. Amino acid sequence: CASSQVGLAGNNEQFF.

The DNA of the CDR3 is TGTGCCATCGCGTATTTAGGGACAGGCCCTGACACTGAAGCTTTCTTT. This translates into CAIAYLGTGPDTEAFF. V gene TRBV7-6 combines with J gene TRBJ1-1; 8 bases agree with TRBD1. After removal of 10 bases from V and 3 bases from J, the junction contained 16 bases not matched to a gene. CDR3 length: 16 residues. Germline V CDR1 and CDR2: SGHVS, FNYEAQ. The full variable domain, with the rest looked up from reference TRBV7-6 and TRBJ1-1, is GAGVSQSPRYKVTKRGQDVALRCDPISGHVSLYWYRQALGQGPEFLTYFNYEAQQDKSGLPNDRFSAERPEGSISTLTIQRTEQRDSAMYRCAIAYLGTGPDTEAFFGQGTRLTVV.

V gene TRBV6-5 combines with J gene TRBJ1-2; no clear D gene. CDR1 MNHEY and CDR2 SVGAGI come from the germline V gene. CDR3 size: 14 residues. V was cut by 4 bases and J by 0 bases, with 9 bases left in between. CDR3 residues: CASSLRWPNYGYTF. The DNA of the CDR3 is TGTGCCAGCAGTTTAAGATGGCCTAACTATGGCTACACCTTC.

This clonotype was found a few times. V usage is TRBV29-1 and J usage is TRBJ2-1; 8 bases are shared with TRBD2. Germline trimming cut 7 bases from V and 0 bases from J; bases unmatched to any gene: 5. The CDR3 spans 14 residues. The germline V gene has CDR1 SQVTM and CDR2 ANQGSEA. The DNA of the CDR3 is TGCAGCGCTAGAGCGGGAGCCTCCTACAATGAGCAGTTCTTC. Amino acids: CSARAGASYNEQFF.

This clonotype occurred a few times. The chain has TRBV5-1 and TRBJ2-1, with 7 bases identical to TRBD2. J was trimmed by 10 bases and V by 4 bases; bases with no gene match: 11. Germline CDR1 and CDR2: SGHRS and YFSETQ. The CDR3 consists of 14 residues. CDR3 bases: TGCGCCAGCAGCCCATTTGGGAGCGGGGCCGAGCAGTTCTTC. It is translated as CASSPFGSGAEQFF.

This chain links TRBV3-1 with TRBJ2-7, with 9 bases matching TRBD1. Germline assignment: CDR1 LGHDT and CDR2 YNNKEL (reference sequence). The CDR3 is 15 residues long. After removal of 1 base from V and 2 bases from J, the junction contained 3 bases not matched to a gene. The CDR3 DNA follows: TGTGCCAGCAGCCAAGTACAGGGGGCTGCCTACGAGCAGTACTTC. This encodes CASSQVQGAAYEQYF.

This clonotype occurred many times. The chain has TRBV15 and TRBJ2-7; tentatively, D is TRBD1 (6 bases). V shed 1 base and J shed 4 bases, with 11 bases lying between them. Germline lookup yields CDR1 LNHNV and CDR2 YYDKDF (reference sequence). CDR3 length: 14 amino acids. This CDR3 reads CATSRGRDRYEQYF. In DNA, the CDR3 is TGTGCCACCAGCAGAGGTAGAGACAGGTACGAGCAGTACTTC.